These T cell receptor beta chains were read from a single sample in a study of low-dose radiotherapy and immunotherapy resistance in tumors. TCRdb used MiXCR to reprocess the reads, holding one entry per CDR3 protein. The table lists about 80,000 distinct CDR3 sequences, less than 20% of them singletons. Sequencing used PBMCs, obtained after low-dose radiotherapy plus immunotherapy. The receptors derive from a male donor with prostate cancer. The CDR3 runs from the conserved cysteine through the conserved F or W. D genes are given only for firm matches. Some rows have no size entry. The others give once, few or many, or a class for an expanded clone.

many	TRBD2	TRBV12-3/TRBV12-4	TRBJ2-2	TGTGCCAGCAGTCCCTCCGCGGGAGAGGTCACCGGGGAGCTGTTTTTT	CASSPSAGEVTGELFF
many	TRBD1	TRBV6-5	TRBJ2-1	TGTGCCAGCAGTTACGGGACAGGGTTACCCAATGAGCAGTTCTTC	CASSYGTGLPNEQFF
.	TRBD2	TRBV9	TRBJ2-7	TGTGCCAGCGGCGTAGGGGCGGGAGTCAACTACGAGCGGTACTTC	CASGVGAGVNYERYF
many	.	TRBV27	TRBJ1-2	TGTGCCAGCAGTCCAACAAGAACCTATGGCTACACCTTC	CASSPTRTYGYTF
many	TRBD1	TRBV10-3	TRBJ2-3	TGTGCCATCAGTGAGTCGACTGGCAGGGGGCGCACAGATACGCAGTATTTT	CAISESTGRGRTDTQYF
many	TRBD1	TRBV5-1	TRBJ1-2	TGCGCCAGCAGCCCGTGGACAGGTTCTAACTATGGCTACACCTTC	CASSPWTGSNYGYTF
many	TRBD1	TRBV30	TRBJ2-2	TGTGCCTGGAGTCAGGGACAGGGGATCACCGGGGAGCTGTTTTTT	CAWSQGQGITGELFF
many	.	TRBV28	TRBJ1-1	TGTGCCAGCAGTTTCAATCCTGGGGTCGGTGAAGCTTTCTTT	CASSFNPGVGEAFF
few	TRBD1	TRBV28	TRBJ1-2	TGTGCCAGCATTACAGGGGGCTCTAACGGCTACACCTTC	CASITGGSNGYTF
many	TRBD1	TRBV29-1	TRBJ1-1	TGCAGCGCCTTCACGACAGGGACGGGCACTGAAGCTTTCTTT	CSAFTTGTGTEAFF
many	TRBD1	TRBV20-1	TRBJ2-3	TGCAGCATAACCGGGGACAGGGGGCCGTCAGATACGCAGTATTTT	CSITGDRGPSDTQYF
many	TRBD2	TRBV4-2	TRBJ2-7	TGTGCCAGCAGCCAAGAAGCGGGAGGTGTCCGCTCCTACGAGCAGTACTTC	CASSQEAGGVRSYEQYF
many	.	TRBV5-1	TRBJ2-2	TGCGCCAGCAGCTTGGATCCTAGCGCAAGACCAACGAACACCGGGGAGCTGTTTTTT	CASSLDPSARPTNTGELFF
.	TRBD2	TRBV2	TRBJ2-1	TGTGCCAGCAGTGTAGTAGCGGGGGCAAACAATGAGCAGTTCTTC	CASSVVAGANNEQFF
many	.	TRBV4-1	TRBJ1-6	TGCGCCAGCAGCCAAGATCCAGGGAGACAAAATAGGTCACCCCTCCACTTT	CASSQDPGRQNRSPLHF
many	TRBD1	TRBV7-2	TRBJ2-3	TGTGCCAGCAGCTTATCGACAGGGTACATTGGGGGAACAGATACGCAGTATTTT	CASSLSTGYIGGTDTQYF
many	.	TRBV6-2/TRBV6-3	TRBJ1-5	TGTGCCAGCAGTCGCAGGGACTGGGGCAATCAGCCCCAGCATTTT	CASSRRDWGNQPQHF
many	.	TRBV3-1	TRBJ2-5	TGTGCCAGCCTTTTGGGGAAGACCCAGTACTTC	CASLLGKTQYF
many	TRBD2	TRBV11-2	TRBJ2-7	TGTGCCAGCAGCATAGTAGCGGGAGTGGGCTACGAGCAGTACTTC	CASSIVAGVGYEQYF
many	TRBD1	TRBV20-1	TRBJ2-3	TGCAGTGCTAGTCAGGGGGCGCTTAGCGCAGATACGCAGTATTTT	CSASQGALSADTQYF
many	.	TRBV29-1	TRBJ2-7	TGCAGCGTTGAGGGGGTCGGTGGAACGGAGCAGTACTTC	CSVEGVGGTEQYF
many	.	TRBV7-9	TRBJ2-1	TGTGCCAGCAGCACAGATTGGGGATCTAACGTCCATGAGCAGTTCTTC	CASSTDWGSNVHEQFF
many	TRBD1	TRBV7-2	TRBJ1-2	TGTGCCAGCAGCTCCGGACAGGGGTCCGATGGCTACACCTTC	CASSSGQGSDGYTF
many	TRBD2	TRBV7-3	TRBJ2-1	TGTGCCAGCGGCCTAGCGGACAATGAGCAGTTCTTC	CASGLADNEQFF
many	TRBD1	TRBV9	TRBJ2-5	TGTGCCAGCAGCGTAGTGGACAGGCTCCAAGAGACCCAGTACTTC	CASSVVDRLQETQYF
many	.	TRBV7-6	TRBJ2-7	TGTGCCAGCAGCCGAGCCGCAGGGACCCTACAACCCTACGAGCAGTACTTC	CASSRAAGTLQPYEQYF
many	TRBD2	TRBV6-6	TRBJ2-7	TGTGCCAGCCAACCAGACGGCGGGAGGAGCGAGCAGTACTTC	CASQPDGGRSEQYF
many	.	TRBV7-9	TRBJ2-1	TGTGCCAGCAGCTTAGGTTACGGGTACAATGAGCAGTTCTTC	CASSLGYGYNEQFF
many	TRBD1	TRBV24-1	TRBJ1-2	TGTGCCACCAGGGATACAGGGGATAGGTATGGCTACACCTTC	CATRDTGDRYGYTF
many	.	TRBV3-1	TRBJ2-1	TGTGCCAGCAGCCAAGATTCGGTCGGCGTAAATGAGCAGTTCTTC	CASSQDSVGVNEQFF
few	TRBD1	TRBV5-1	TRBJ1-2	TGCGCCAGCAGCTGGACAGGGGCCAGGGAGGCCTACACCTTC	CASSWTGAREAYTF
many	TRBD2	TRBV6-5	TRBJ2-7	TGTGCCAGCAGCCGGGGGACTAGCGCCTCCTACGAGCAGTACTTC	CASSRGTSASYEQYF
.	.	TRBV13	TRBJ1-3	TGTGCCAGCAGTCGTACAGGATTGAGCTCTGGAAACACCATATATTTT	CASSRTGLSSGNTIYF
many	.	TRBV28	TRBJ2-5	TGTGCCAGCAGTTCCAGGGTTAGCTTGGGGGACGAGACCCAGTACTTC	CASSSRVSLGDETQYF
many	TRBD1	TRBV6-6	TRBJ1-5	TGTGCCAGCACCGGGACAGGGGCCAATCAGCCCCAGCATTTT	CASTGTGANQPQHF
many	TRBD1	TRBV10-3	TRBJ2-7	TGTGCCATCAGTGAGGCTGGACAGGCTCGGGCCTCCTACGAGCAGTACTTC	CAISEAGQARASYEQYF
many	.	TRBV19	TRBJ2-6	TGTGCCAGTACCGATATGGGGTATGGGGCCAACGTCCTGACTTTC	CASTDMGYGANVLTF
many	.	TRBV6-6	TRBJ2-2	TGTGCCAGCAGTTTAGGTGACACCGGGGAGCTGTTTTTT	CASSLGDTGELFF
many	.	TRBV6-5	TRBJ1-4	TGTGCCAGCAGTTACTCGATGCCTCGCCTAAATGAAAAACTGTTTTTT	CASSYSMPRLNEKLFF
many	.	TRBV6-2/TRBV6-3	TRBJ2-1	TGTGCCAGCAGCCGACTCACAGACTACTACAATGAGCAGTTCTTC	CASSRLTDYYNEQFF
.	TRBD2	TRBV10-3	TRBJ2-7	TGTGCCACCCTCGTAATGAGCGGGAGGGCCAATGAGCAGTACTTC	CATLVMSGRANEQYF
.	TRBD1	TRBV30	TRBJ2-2	TGTGCCTGGAGTGTCCAGGGGGCGGACACCGGGGAGCTGTTTTTT	CAWSVQGADTGELFF
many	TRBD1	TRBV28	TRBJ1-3	TGTGCCAGCAGGCAGGGACAGTCTGGAAACACCATATATTTT	CASRQGQSGNTIYF
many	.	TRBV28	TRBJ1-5	TGTGCCAGCAGTCCGTCAGGGCTTAATCAGCCCCAGCATTTT	CASSPSGLNQPQHF
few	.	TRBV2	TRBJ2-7	TGTGCCAGCAGTCAGGAGGAAGGTTCATACGAGCAGTACTTC	CASSQEEGSYEQYF
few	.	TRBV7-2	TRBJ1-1	TGTGCCAGCAGCTTAGATGTCGCAGGGGTCCAATTT	CASSLDVAGVQF
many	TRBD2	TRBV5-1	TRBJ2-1	TGCGCCAGCAGCCCCCGAGGACTAGCGGGAGTAAATGAGCAGTTCTTC	CASSPRGLAGVNEQFF
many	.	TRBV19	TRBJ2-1	TGTGCCAGTAGTCCAGGGGTGTACAATGAGCAGTTCTTC	CASSPGVYNEQFF
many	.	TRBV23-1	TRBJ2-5	TGCGCCAGCAGTCAATGGGACTTAAAAGAGACCCAGTACTTC	CASSQWDLKETQYF
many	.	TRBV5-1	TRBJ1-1	TGCGCCAGCAGCTTGGGTGCGGCGGGGGGGAACACTGAAGCTTTCTTT	CASSLGAAGGNTEAFF
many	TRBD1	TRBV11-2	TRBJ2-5	TGTGCCAGCAGCTTAGGCGACCTTTCTTCAGGGGGGACCCAGTACTTC	CASSLGDLSSGGTQYF
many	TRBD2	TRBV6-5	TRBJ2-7	TGTGCCAGCAGTGGAGTGGGAGGGAACGAGCAGTACTTC	CASSGVGGNEQYF
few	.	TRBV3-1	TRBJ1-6	TGTGCCAGCAGCCAATTGGACCGTTCACCCCTCCACTTT	CASSQLDRSPLHF
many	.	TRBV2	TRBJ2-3	TGTGCCAGCAGATACAGCACAGATACGCAGTATTTT	CASRYSTDTQYF
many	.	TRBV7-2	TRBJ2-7	TGTGCCAGCAGCCGAAGTAGTGGACTCACCTCCTACGAGCAGTACTTC	CASSRSSGLTSYEQYF